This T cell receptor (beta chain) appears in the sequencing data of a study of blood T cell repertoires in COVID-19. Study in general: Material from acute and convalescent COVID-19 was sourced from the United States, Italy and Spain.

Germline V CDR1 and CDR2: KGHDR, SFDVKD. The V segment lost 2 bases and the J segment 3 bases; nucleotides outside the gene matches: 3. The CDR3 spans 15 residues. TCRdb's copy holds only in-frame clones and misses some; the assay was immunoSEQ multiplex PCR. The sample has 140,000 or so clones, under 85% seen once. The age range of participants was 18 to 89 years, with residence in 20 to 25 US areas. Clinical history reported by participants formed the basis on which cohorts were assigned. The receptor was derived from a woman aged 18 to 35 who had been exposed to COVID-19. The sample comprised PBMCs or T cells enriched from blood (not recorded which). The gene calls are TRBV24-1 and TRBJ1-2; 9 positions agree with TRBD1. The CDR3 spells CATSDSRTGDYGYTF. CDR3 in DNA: TGTGCCACCAGTGATTCCCGGACAGGGGACTATGGCTACACCTTC.